This TCR beta chain came from a study of T-cell memory formation after mild COVID-19. Study-level findings and limits: Contracting clones from day 15 to 85 had balanced CD4/CD8; later expanders favoured CD4+. SARS-CoV-2 specificity was not confirmed for second-wave clones peaking on day 37. Among contracting clones, CD4+ were mainly CM/EM and CD8+ enriched in EMRA.

Constant-segment primers and 5'RACE yielded cDNA libraries for TCR alpha and TCR beta, each carrying sample barcodes and UMIs. TCRdb used MiXCR to reprocess the 5' RACE reads, holding one entry per CDR3 protein. Here the sample spans roughly 600,000 distinct CDR3 sequences, roughly 18% being singletons. Looked up from germline, CDR1 is MGHRA and CDR2 is YSYEKL. The junction had 11 bases not matched to a gene; V was cut back by 0 bases and J by 4 bases. This CDR3 contains 18 residues. A note on this clonotype: Its antigen is not identified.

The rearrangement joins TRBV4-1 to TRBJ2-7, with TRBD2 matching over 11 bases. Sequenced sample: PBMCs or a T cell subset sorted from them (not recorded which). The source is an adult woman who had mild COVID-19 (a few samples of this study predate the infection). Cell type and time point are not known. CDR3: CASSQDSLGTSGVYEQYF. The CDR3 nucleotides are TGCGCCAGCAGCCAAGATTCATTAGGGACTAGCGGAGTTTACGAGCAGTACTTC.